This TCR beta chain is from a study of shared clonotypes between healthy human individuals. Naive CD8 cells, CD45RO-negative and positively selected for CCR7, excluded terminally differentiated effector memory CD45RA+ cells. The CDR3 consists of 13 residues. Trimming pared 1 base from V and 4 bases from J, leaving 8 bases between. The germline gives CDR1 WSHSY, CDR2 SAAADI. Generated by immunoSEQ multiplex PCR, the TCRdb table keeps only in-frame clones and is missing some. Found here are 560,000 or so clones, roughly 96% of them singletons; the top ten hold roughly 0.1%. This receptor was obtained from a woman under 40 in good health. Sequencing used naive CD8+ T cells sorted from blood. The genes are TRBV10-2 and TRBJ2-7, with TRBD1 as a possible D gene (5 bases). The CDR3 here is CASSEFRAYEQYF. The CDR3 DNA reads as TGCGCCAGCAGTGAGTTCAGGGCATACGAGCAGTACTTC.